Listed below are T cell receptor beta chains from one sample, sequenced in a study of CD8 T cells in ankylosing spondylitis. TCRdb analysed the 5' RACE reads with MiXCR anew, one entry per CDR3 protein. The sample lists under 250,000 distinct CDR3 sequences; around 11% were seen once. The specimen sequenced was blood, either unsorted or a sorted T cell fraction (not recorded which). Every receptor here comes from a male donor with ankylosing spondylitis or in good health (not recorded which). The CDR3 runs from the conserved cysteine through the conserved F or W. Each record gives: D gene, clone size, V gene, J gene, CDR3 protein, CDR3 DNA. The D gene is left open where the match is weak. Expanded clones get a size class; other rows say once, few or many, or leave the size out.

D gene: TRBD2; clone size: once; V gene: TRBV12-3/TRBV12-4; J gene: TRBJ2-5; CDR3 protein: CASSPGTSGGARETQYF; CDR3 DNA: TGTGCCAGCAGCCCCGGGACTAGCGGGGGGGCAAGAGAGACCCAGTACTTC
D gene: NA; clone size: many; V gene: TRBV12-3/TRBV12-4; J gene: TRBJ2-3; CDR3 protein: CASIITGPMGSQYF; CDR3 DNA: TGTGCCAGCATTATTACAGGGCCGATGGGGTCGCAGTATTTT
D gene: NA; clone size: NA; V gene: TRBV12-3/TRBV12-4; J gene: TRBJ1-1; CDR3 protein: CASSFTGWTEAFF; CDR3 DNA: TGTGCCAGCAGTTTCACAGGGTGGACTGAAGCTTTCTTT
D gene: NA; clone size: many; V gene: TRBV6-1; J gene: TRBJ1-2; CDR3 protein: CASSPQGGYGYTF; CDR3 DNA: TGTGCCAGCAGTCCACAGGGAGGCTATGGCTACACCTTC
D gene: NA; clone size: many; V gene: TRBV10-3; J gene: TRBJ2-3; CDR3 protein: CAIRVDTLTDTQYF; CDR3 DNA: TGTGCCATCAGAGTAGACACCCTCACAGATACGCAGTATTTT
D gene: TRBD1; clone size: many; V gene: TRBV12-3/TRBV12-4; J gene: TRBJ2-7; CDR3 protein: CASSLYGTGLYEQYF; CDR3 DNA: TGTGCCAGCAGTTTATATGGGACAGGGTTGTACGAGCAGTACTTC
D gene: NA; clone size: many; V gene: TRBV7-2; J gene: TRBJ2-5; CDR3 protein: CASSSPTAFQETQYF; CDR3 DNA: TGTGCCAGCAGCTCCCCGACTGCATTCCAAGAGACCCAGTACTTC
D gene: TRBD1; clone size: NA; V gene: TRBV18; J gene: TRBJ2-5; CDR3 protein: CVSSPRTGDFQETQYF; CDR3 DNA: TGTGTCAGCTCACCTCGGACAGGGGACTTCCAAGAGACCCAGTACTTC
D gene: TRBD1; clone size: many; V gene: TRBV12-3/TRBV12-4; J gene: TRBJ2-7; CDR3 protein: CASTAGTAYEQYF; CDR3 DNA: TGTGCCAGCACCGCCGGGACAGCCTACGAGCAGTACTTC
D gene: NA; clone size: many; V gene: TRBV9; J gene: TRBJ1-5; CDR3 protein: CASSVDPGFNQPQHF; CDR3 DNA: TGTGCCAGCAGCGTAGACCCGGGATTCAATCAGCCCCAGCATTTT
D gene: NA; clone size: NA; V gene: TRBV12-3/TRBV12-4; J gene: TRBJ2-3; CDR3 protein: CASSFGPGGADTQYF; CDR3 DNA: TGTGCCAGCAGTTTCGGCCCAGGTGGCGCAGATACGCAGTATTTT